This TCR delta chain was profiled in a study of γδ T cells in repeated Plasmodium falciparum infection. Study-level information: Donors had four controlled P. falciparum NF54 infections over roughly 620 days.

TCRdb re-processed the multiplex PCR reads using CATT. Of 90,000 or so delta-chain clones detected, 0.9% to 1% appear once; the ten largest clones hold approximately 9.6%. There are 20 residues in the CDR3. V dropped 0 bases and J dropped 0; count of bases not matched to a gene: 17. Per germline, CDR1 GEAIGNYY and CDR2 EKD. Bulk repertoires came from Vgamma9/Vdelta2+ or Vdelta2-negative gammadelta T cells flow-sorted from PBMC. This clone was counted between two and nine times. A read error likely explains why the TCRdb protein, taken from a much larger clone, differs from this DNA's translation at residue 9; the protein shown is translated from the DNA.

The chain joins TRDV2 to TRDJ1; 8 bases line up with TRDD3. No J segment appears in TCRdb, so it was assigned here by matching the sequence to germline. The receptor was isolated from a pool of human donors (malaria-infected and uninfected, not separated). The sequencing sample was made of gamma-delta T cells from blood. The CDR3 DNA reads as TGTGCCTGTGACACCAATTTTCCGTGGGATACGACTCCGTACACCGATAAACTCATCTTT. It specifies CACDTNFPWDTTPYTDKLIF.